Listed here are 28 T cell receptor beta chains from one sample, sequenced in a study of blood T cells in healthy people across ages. Alongside a J-beta primer mix, a sample-barcoded 5' primer served in a second PCR lasting 7 to 11 cycles. Using its own MiXCR run on the 5' RACE reads, TCRdb lists one record per CDR3 protein. Of about a million distinct CDR3 sequences in the sample, around two fifths were seen once. The sequencing input was blood. The receptors were sampled from a man younger than 35 in good health.

At least ten counts were recorded for this clonotype. The chain recombines TRBV6-6 with TRBJ2-1, with D possibly being TRBD1 or TRBD2 (6 bases each). Germline values: CDR1 MNHNY, CDR2 SVGAGI (reference sequence). V was clipped by 5 bases and J by 2 bases, with 13 bases between them. CDR3 length: 15 amino acids. The CDR3 loop is CASSLRGPTYNEQFF. CDR3 in DNA: TGTGCCAGCAGTCTTCGGGGGCCGACCTACAATGAGCAGTTCTTC.

The J gene is TRBJ1-2, the V gene TRBV2; tentatively, D is TRBD1 (5 bases). The germline V and J ends were trimmed by 5 bases and 3 bases, with 22 bases remaining between them. The germline CDR1 and CDR2 sequences are SNHLY and FYNNEI. The CDR3 spans 17 residues. The CDR3 nucleotides read TGTGCCAGCAGTCAGACACCGACGGGGCCCGGGGACTATGGCTACACCTTC. This codes for CASSQTPTGPGDYGYTF.

This clonotype appeared a few times. The rearrangement uses TRBV20-1 and TRBJ2-5, with TRBD1 matching over 9 bases. The assigned J gene may be wrong: the sequence end matches TRBJ2-7 better. This CDR3 comprises 15 residues. Germline values: CDR1 DFQATT, CDR2 SNEGSKA (reference sequence). CDR3 DNA sequence: TGCAGTGCTAGAGATCCGGACAGGGGCCGTAGCGAGCAGTACTTC. It translates to CSARDPDRGRSEQYF.

The rearrangement joins TRBV5-1 to TRBJ1-2, with TRBD1 matching 7 bases. V was pared by 4 bases and J by 4 bases, with 10 bases of the junction left unmatched. CDR1 is SGHRS, CDR2 YFSETQ, per germline. This CDR3 contains 15 residues. CDR3 bases: TGCGCCAGCAGCGGTGGGGACAGCAAAAGCTATGGCTACACCTTC. This sequence encodes CASSGGDSKSYGYTF.

This clonotype was counted only a few times. CDR3 sequence reads: CASSLGRGPDTQYF. CDR3 DNA sequence: TGTGCCAGCAGCTTAGGTCGGGGGCCGGATACGCAGTATTTT. The chain couples TRBV7-8 to TRBJ2-3; D is tentatively TRBD1 or TRBD2 (6 bases each). The CDR3 has 14 amino acids. Germline-derived CDR1 and CDR2 are SGHVS and FQNEAQ. V lost 1 base and J 6 bases, leaving 11 bases between the germline ends.

J is TRBJ2-2 and V is TRBV9, with 7 bases lining up with TRBD1. The junction had 13 bases not matched to a gene; V was cut back by 4 bases and J by 4 bases. This CDR3 region has 17 residues. Germline CDR1 and CDR2: SGDLS and YYNGEE. In DNA, the CDR3 is TGTGCCAGCAGCATCCGAGACAGGGTGGATGGCACCGGGGAGCTGTTTTTT. This translates into CASSIRDRVDGTGELFF. Variable domain in full (rest from reference TRBV9 and TRBJ2-2): DSGVTQTPKHLITATGQRVTLRCSPRSGDLSVYWYQQSLDQGLQFLIQYYNGEERAKGNILERFSAQQFPDLHSELNLSSLELGDSALYFCASSIRDRVDGTGELFFGEGSRLTVL.

This clonotype appeared a few times. The chain combines TRBV19 with TRBJ1-4, with a weak D call TRBD1 (5 bases). The CDR3 extends over 14 amino acids. V gave up 5 bases and J gave up 8 bases, with 15 bases separating them. Germline V gives CDR1 LNHDA, CDR2 SQIVND (reference sequence). CDR3 sequence reads: CASSPRPSGEKLFF. CDR3 nucleotide sequence: TGTGCCAGTAGTCCTCGCCCGTCAGGGGAAAAACTGTTTTTT.

The rearrangement links TRBV6-2 or TRBV6-3 to TRBJ2-1; weak D call: TRBD1 (6 bases). The CDR3 is made up of 13 amino acids. Germline assignment: CDR1 MNHEY and CDR2 SVGEGT. Trimming took 5 bases from V and 7 from J, leaving 12 bases between them. The CDR3 here is CASSPGTQNEQFF. In DNA, the CDR3 is TGTGCCAGCAGTCCCGGGACACAAAATGAGCAGTTCTTC.

Only a few counts were recorded for this clonotype. The chain carries TRBV7-3 and TRBJ2-2; D perhaps matches TRBD2 (5 bases). This CDR3 region has 14 residues. Trimming removed 6 bases at V and 0 bases at J, with 8 bases between. Germline lookup yields CDR1 SGHTA and CDR2 FQGTGA. CDR3 in amino acids: CASSRGTNTGELFF. The CDR3 nucleotides read TGTGCCAGCAGTCGAGGGACGAACACCGGGGAGCTGTTTTTT.

The V gene is TRBV4-2, the J gene TRBJ1-1; a weak D match, TRBD1 (5 bases). V was clipped by 1 base and J by 6 bases, with 18 bases between them. CDR1 and CDR2 from the germline V gene are LGHNA and YNFKEQ. The CDR3 length is 16 residues. The CDR3 DNA sequence: TGTGCCAGCAGCCAAGTTGGAGGGGCGGGAGTTCCTGAAGCTTTCTTT. Its protein is CASSQVGGAGVPEAFF.

The rearrangement links TRBV6-6 to TRBJ1-5; D may be TRBD1 (6 bases). Trimming removed 5 bases from V and 7 bases from J, with 21 bases in between. The CDR3 totals 16 residues. Germline loops: CDR1 MNHNY, CDR2 SVGAGI (reference sequence). The CDR3 DNA reads as TGTGCCAGCAGTGCCCGAATACAGGGAGTCGGACAGCCCCAGCATTTT. The encoded protein is CASSARIQGVGQPQHF.

This clonotype was counted only a few times. This chain joins TRBV7-8 and TRBJ2-4; 8 bases match TRBD1. Looked up from germline, CDR1 is SGHVS and CDR2 is FQNEAQ. V dropped 5 bases and J dropped 1; count of bases not matched to a gene: 16. CDR3 length: 19 amino acids. In DNA, the CDR3 is TGTGCCAGCAGCGGAAACGAAGCCGGGACAGGTTATGCCAAAAACATTCAGTACTTC. It specifies CASSGNEAGTGYAKNIQYF.

V gene TRBV12-3 or TRBV12-4 combines with J gene TRBJ2-2, with TRBD1 as a possible D gene (5 bases). This CDR3 has 15 amino acids. Between the trimmed V and J ends, which lost 3 bases and 0 bases, there was a span of 8 bases. The CDR3, as DNA: TGTGCCAGCAGTTTCGCAGGGCCGAACACCGGGGAGCTGTTTTTT. It is translated as CASSFAGPNTGELFF.

The gene calls are TRBV12-3 or TRBV12-4 and TRBJ2-1; 10 positions agree with TRBD1. V dropped 5 bases and J dropped 9; count of bases not matched to a gene: 4. The CDR3 contains 13 residues. The CDR3 protein is CASSVWDRGEQFF. Here the CDR3 DNA reads TGTGCCAGCAGTGTCTGGGACAGGGGTGAGCAGTTCTTC.

The V gene is TRBV27, the J gene TRBJ1-2; the match to TRBD1 covers 10 bases. After removal of 3 bases from V and 3 bases from J, the junction contained 7 bases not matched to a gene. The CDR3 totals 16 residues. Per the germline V gene, CDR1 is MNHEY and CDR2 is SMNVEV (reference sequence). This CDR3 is CASSLVVTGGHYGYTF. The CDR3 bases are TGTGCCAGCAGTTTGGTGGTGACAGGGGGCCACTATGGCTACACCTTC.

V gene TRBV27 combines with J gene TRBJ1-1, with D possibly matching TRBD1 (5 bases). Germline lookup yields CDR1 MNHEY and CDR2 SMNVEV (reference sequence). This CDR3 spans 15 amino acids. Trimming took off 1 base at V and 1 base at J, with 10 bases between the two ends. This CDR3 is CASSLWGTENTEAFF. The DNA for the CDR3 is TGTGCCAGCAGTTTATGGGGGACGGAGAACACTGAAGCTTTCTTT.

The sample holds a few counts of this clonotype. V gene TRBV7-9 combines with J gene TRBJ1-5; TRBD1 matches 8 bases. The germline gives CDR1 SEHNR, CDR2 FQNEAQ (reference sequence). J was trimmed by 7 bases and V by 5 bases; bases with no gene match: 4. This CDR3 region has 13 residues. The CDR3 is CASSGDRRQPQHF. In DNA, the CDR3 is TGTGCCAGCAGCGGGGACAGGAGGCAGCCCCAGCATTTT.

The chain couples TRBV5-4 to TRBJ2-5; D tentatively fits TRBD1 or TRBD2 (5 bases each). Germline V lookup: CDR1 SGHNT, CDR2 YYREEE (reference sequence). The CDR3 length is 12 residues. V gave up 5 bases and J gave up 5 bases, with 10 bases separating them. The CDR3: CASRIGEETQYF. The CDR3 DNA reads TGTGCCAGCAGAATAGGGGAGGAGACCCAGTACTTC.

For this clonotype: The conserved closing phenylalanine or tryptophan is absent in this CDR3, likely reflecting a read error. The chain couples TRBV20-1 to TRBJ1-2; D may be TRBD1 (5 bases). CDR3 length: 13 amino acids. The germline V gene has CDR1 DFQATT and CDR2 SNEGSKA (reference sequence). V was pared by 0 bases and J by 5 bases, with 10 bases between. This CDR3 is CSARDPGGYGYTI. CDR3 sequence (DNA): TGCAGTGCTAGAGATCCGGGGGGGTATGGCTACACCATC.

The chain has TRBV2 and TRBJ2-7, with D possibly TRBD1 on 6 matching bases. The ends were cut back, 6 bases at V and 3 bases at J, with 9 bases in the middle. This CDR3 comprises 12 residues. The germline CDR1 and CDR2 sequences are SNHLY and FYNNEI. DNA for the CDR3: TGTGCCAGCAGGGGACATTTCTACGAGCAGTACTTC. Protein: CASRGHFYEQYF.

CDR3 residues: CATSAGQGIYEQYF. The DNA for the CDR3 is TGTGCCACCAGTGCGGGACAGGGGATCTACGAGCAGTACTTC. This chain connects TRBV24-1 to TRBJ2-4, with 10 bases identical to TRBD1. With the DNA end fitting TRBJ2-7 better, the J assignment may be wrong. The CDR3 contains 14 residues. CDR1 and CDR2 (germline): KGHDR, SFDVKD.

The rearrangement uses TRBV28 and TRBJ2-1; 10 bases line up with TRBD1. CDR3 length: 15 amino acids. Per the germline V gene, CDR1 is MDHEN and CDR2 is SYDVKM. Trimming removed 3 bases from V and 6 bases from J; junction bases left unmatched: 5. The CDR3 sequence is CASSFLDRGGNEQFF. In DNA form, the CDR3 reads TGTGCCAGCAGTTTCCTGGACAGGGGGGGCAATGAGCAGTTCTTC.

With respect to this clonotype: Germline and junction disagree at one end, which may indicate a read error. The chain uses TRBV10-3 and TRBJ2-7; D may be TRBD1 (6 bases). Germline V lookup: CDR1 ENHRY, CDR2 SYGVKD. The CDR3 is made up of 15 amino acids. Here the CDR3 DNA reads TGTGCCATCAGTGAGCGGGACACTAGAGCCTACGAGCGGTACTTC. This sequence encodes CAISERDTRAYERYF.

This clonotype was seen many times. The gene calls are TRBV29-1 and TRBJ1-1; D might be TRBD1 (5 bases). V gave up 1 base and J gave up 6 bases, with 18 bases separating them. Germline assignment: CDR1 SQVTM and CDR2 ANQGSEA. The CDR3 spans 15 residues. Here the CDR3 reads CSVEGVSGGYAEAFF. The CDR3 DNA reads as TGCAGCGTTGAAGGGGTGAGTGGGGGGTACGCTGAAGCTTTCTTT.

The chain combines TRBV5-1 with TRBJ2-7; D unclear. V lost 0 bases and J 2 bases, leaving 9 bases between the germline ends. The CDR3 spans 14 residues. The V gene's germline CDR1 is SGHRS and CDR2 YFSETQ. The CDR3 is CASSLATITYEQYF. The CDR3, as DNA: TGCGCCAGCAGCTTGGCCACGATAACCTACGAGCAGTACTTC. Filled out from reference TRBV5-1 and TRBJ2-7, the complete variable domain reads KAGVTQTPRYLIKTRGQQVTLSCSPISGHRSVSWYQQTPGQGLQFLFEYFSETQRNKGNFPGRFSGRQFSNSRSEMNVSTLELGDSALYLCASSLATITYEQYFGPGTRLTVT.

V and J are TRBV7-2 and TRBJ1-1; D is perhaps TRBD1 (6 bases). The V gene's germline CDR1 is SGHTA and CDR2 FQGNSA. The CDR3 length is 14 residues. The germline V and J ends were trimmed by 5 bases and 5 bases, with 15 bases remaining between them. The CDR3 region has the DNA TGTGCCAGCAGCCCAGGACAGCGTGGTACTGAAGCTTTCTTT. It codes for CASSPGQRGTEAFF. Combining the CDR3 with reference TRBV7-2 and TRBJ1-1 gives the whole variable domain GAGVSQSPSNKVTEKGKDVELRCDPISGHTALYWYRQSLGQGLEFLIYFQGNSAPDKSGLPSDRFSAERTGGSVSTLTIQRTQQEDSAVYLCASSPGQRGTEAFFGQGTRLTVV.

This clonotype turned up a few times. The chain uses TRBV6-2 or TRBV6-3 and TRBJ1-1; perhaps TRBD1 as D (6 bases). CDR3 length: 15 amino acids. Trimming removed 7 bases at V and 3 bases at J, with 18 bases between. Germline loops: CDR1 MNHEY, CDR2 SVGEGT. CDR3 nucleotides: TGTGCCAGCATCCTACGGGATCAGGGGTACACTGAAGCTTTCTTT. Encoded protein: CASILRDQGYTEAFF.

This clonotype came up a few times. The V and J genes are TRBV19 and TRBJ2-1, with 7 bases identical to TRBD2. V shed 6 bases, J shed 2 bases, and the junction held 7 bases outside the gene matches. Per germline, CDR1 LNHDA and CDR2 SQIVND (reference sequence). There are 15 residues in the CDR3. CDR3 amino acids: CASSMGLTTYNEQFF. Written as DNA, the CDR3 is TGTGCCAGTAGCATGGGACTAACCACCTACAATGAGCAGTTCTTC.